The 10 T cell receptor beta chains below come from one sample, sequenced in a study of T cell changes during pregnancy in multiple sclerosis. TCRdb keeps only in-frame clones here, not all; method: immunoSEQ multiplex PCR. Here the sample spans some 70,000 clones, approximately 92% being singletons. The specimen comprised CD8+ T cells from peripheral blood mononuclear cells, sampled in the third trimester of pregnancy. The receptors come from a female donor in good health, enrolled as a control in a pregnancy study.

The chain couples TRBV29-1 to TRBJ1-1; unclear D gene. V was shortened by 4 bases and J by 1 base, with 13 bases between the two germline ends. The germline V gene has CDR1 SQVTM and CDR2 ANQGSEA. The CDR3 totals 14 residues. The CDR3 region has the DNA TGCAGCGTTGGCTACAGAGAGCCGAACACTGAAGCTTTCTTT. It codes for CSVGYREPNTEAFF.

Here the CDR3 DNA reads TGTGCCAGCAGTACCAGGGGGCAGGGGGTCACAGATACGCAGTATTTT. Its translation is CASSTRGQGVTDTQYF. V gene TRBV7-9 combines with J gene TRBJ2-3; TRBD1 agrees at 8 bases. V shed 6 bases and J 2 bases; nucleotides not matched to a gene: 10. Germline lookup yields CDR1 SEHNR and CDR2 FQNEAQ (reference sequence). The CDR3 runs to 16 residues.

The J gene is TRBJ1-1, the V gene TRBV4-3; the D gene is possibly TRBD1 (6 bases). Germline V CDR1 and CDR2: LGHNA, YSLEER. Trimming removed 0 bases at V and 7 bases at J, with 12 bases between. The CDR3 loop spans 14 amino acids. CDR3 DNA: TGCGCCAGCAGCCAAGATGATGGGGGCAGTGAAGCTTTCTTT. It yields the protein CASSQDDGGSEAFF.

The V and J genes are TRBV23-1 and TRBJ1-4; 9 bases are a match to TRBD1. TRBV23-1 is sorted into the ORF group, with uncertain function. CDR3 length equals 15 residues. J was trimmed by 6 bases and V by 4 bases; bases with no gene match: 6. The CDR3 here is CASSPRTGEHEKLFF. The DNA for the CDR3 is TGCGCCAGCAGTCCCCGGACAGGGGAGCATGAAAAACTGTTTTTT.

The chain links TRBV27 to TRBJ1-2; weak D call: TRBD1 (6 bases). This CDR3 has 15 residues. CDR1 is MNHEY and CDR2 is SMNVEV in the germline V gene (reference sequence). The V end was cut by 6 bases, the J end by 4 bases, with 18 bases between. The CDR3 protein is CASRAQPGQRYGYTF. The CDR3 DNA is TGTGCCAGCAGAGCTCAACCTGGACAGCGCTATGGCTACACCTTC.

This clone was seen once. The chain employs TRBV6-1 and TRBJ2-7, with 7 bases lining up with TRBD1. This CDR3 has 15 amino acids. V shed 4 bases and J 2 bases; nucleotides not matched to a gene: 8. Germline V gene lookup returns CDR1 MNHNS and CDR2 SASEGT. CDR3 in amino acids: CASSVSRDSAYEQYF. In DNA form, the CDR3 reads TGTGCCAGCAGTGTGTCCCGGGACAGCGCCTACGAGCAGTACTTC.

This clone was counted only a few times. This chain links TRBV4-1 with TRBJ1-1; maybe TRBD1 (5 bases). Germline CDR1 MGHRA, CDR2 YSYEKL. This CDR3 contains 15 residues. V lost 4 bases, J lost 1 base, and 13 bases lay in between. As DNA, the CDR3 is TGCGCCAGCAGCCCGGGGGTGGGGGAGAACACTGAAGCTTTCTTT. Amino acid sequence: CASSPGVGENTEAFF.

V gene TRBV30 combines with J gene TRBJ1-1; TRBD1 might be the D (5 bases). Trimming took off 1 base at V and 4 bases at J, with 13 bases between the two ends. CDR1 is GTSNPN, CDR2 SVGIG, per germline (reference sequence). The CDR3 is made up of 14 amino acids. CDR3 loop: CAWSEGRGTTEAFF. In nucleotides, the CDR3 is TGTGCCTGGAGTGAGGGGCGCGGTACCACTGAAGCTTTCTTT.

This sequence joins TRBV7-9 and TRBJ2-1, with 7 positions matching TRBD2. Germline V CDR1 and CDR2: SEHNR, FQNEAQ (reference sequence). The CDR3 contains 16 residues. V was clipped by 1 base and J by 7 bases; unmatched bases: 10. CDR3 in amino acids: CASSLERLAAQNEQFF. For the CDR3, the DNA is TGTGCCAGCAGCTTAGAACGACTAGCTGCTCAGAATGAGCAGTTCTTC.

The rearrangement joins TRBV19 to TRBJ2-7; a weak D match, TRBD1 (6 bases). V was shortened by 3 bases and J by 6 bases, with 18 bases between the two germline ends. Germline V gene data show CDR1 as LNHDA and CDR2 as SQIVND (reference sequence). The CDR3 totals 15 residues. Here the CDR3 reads CASSILGAAPLEQYF. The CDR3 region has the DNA TGTGCCAGTAGTATTCTGGGGGCCGCACCACTCGAGCAGTACTTC.